The 26 T cell receptor beta chains reported below all come from one sample, sequenced in a study of T cells in localized non-small cell lung cancer. Data came from immunoSEQ multiplex PCR; TCRdb stores just in-frame clones and leaves some out. The sample lists 50,000 to 70,000 clones; approximately 90% were seen once. Source: peripheral blood, taken before any cancer treatment. The origin of the receptors is a man between 40 and 70 years old with stage I lung adenocarcinoma.

The chain is built from TRBV6-6 and TRBJ2-2; TRBD2 aligns across 7 bases. J lost 1 base, V lost 2 bases, and 4 bases had no gene match. This CDR3 has 16 amino acids. Germline V gene lookup returns CDR1 MNHNY and CDR2 SVGAGI (reference sequence). The CDR3 is CASSYGRGRNTGELFF. The CDR3, as DNA: TGTGCCAGCAGTTACGGGAGGGGACGGAACACCGGGGAGCTGTTTTTT.

The gene calls are TRBV5-6 and TRBJ1-2; weak D call: TRBD1 (6 bases). V lost 4 bases, J lost 2 bases, and 12 bases lay in between. This CDR3 is 14 amino acids long. The germline CDR1 and CDR2 sequences are SGHDT and YYEEEE. The CDR3 spells CASSPPGGNYGYTF. Here the CDR3 DNA reads TGTGCCAGCAGCCCCCCTGGGGGCAACTATGGCTACACCTTC.

The CDR3 coding sequence is TGTGCCAGCAGAGAGCGGACAGCAGATACGCAGTATTTT. Translation: CASRERTADTQYF. The V and J genes are TRBV2 and TRBJ2-3, with D perhaps matching TRBD1 (6 bases). V lost 6 bases to trimming and J lost 4 bases, with 11 bases between them. The CDR3 has 13 residues. CDR1 is SNHLY and CDR2 is FYNNEI in the germline V gene.

The chain recombines TRBV9 with TRBJ2-7, with D hard to call. Germline V lookup: CDR1 SGDLS, CDR2 YYNGEE. Trimming cost V 0 bases and J 1 base, with 5 bases left between them. There are 13 residues in the CDR3. CDR3 region: CASSVDSSYEQYF. CDR3 nucleotides: TGTGCCAGCAGCGTAGACAGTTCCTACGAGCAGTACTTC.

This clone is medium-sized by share. The chain recombines TRBV6-1 with TRBJ1-1; no clear D. Germline loops: CDR1 MNHNS, CDR2 SASEGT. V was pared by 0 bases and J by 4 bases, with 9 bases between. The CDR3 consists of 14 residues. Here the CDR3 DNA reads TGTGCCAGCAGTGAAGCGCGAAGTGGCACTGAAGCTTTCTTT. This translates into CASSEARSGTEAFF.

In DNA, the CDR3 is TGTGCCAGCAGCTTAGGGGTAGGCGGGAGAGAAGAGACCCAGTACTTC. Translating it yields CASSLGVGGREETQYF. The V and J genes are TRBV13 and TRBJ2-5, with 7 bases that match TRBD2. V dropped 0 bases and J dropped 3; count of bases not matched to a gene: 7. Germline CDR1 and CDR2: PRHDT and FYEKMQ (reference sequence). The CDR3 consists of 16 residues.

The chain recombines TRBV2 with TRBJ2-7, with 8 bases fitting TRBD1. Trimming cost V 6 bases and J 2 bases; bases outside gene matches: 12. The length of the CDR3 is 16 residues. The germline gives CDR1 SNHLY, CDR2 FYNNEI. The CDR3 here is CASSASTGARTYEQYF. CDR3 coding DNA: TGTGCCAGCAGCGCTTCGACAGGGGCACGTACCTACGAGCAGTACTTC. The full variable domain, rest sourced from reference TRBV2 and TRBJ2-7, is EPEVTQTPSHQVTQMGQEVILRCVPISNHLYFYWYRQILGQKVEFLVSFYNNEISEKSEIFDDQFSVERPDGSNFTLKIRSTKLEDSAMYFCASSASTGARTYEQYFGPGTRLTVT.

The V and J genes are TRBV7-9 and TRBJ2-3; D remains unclear. CDR1 SEHNR and CDR2 FQNEAQ come from the germline V gene (reference sequence). The CDR3 length is 14 residues. The germline V and J ends were trimmed by 5 bases and 3 bases, with 12 bases remaining between them. CDR3 loop: CASSDGSRTDTQYF. The CDR3 nucleotides read TGTGCCAGCAGCGACGGTAGCCGGACAGATACGCAGTATTTT.

The chain recombines TRBV5-5 with TRBJ1-3; 8 bases agree with TRBD1. Trimming cost V 2 bases and J 0 bases; bases outside gene matches: 4. The CDR3 consists of 16 residues. Germline values: CDR1 SGHKS, CDR2 YYEKEE (reference sequence). The CDR3: CASSLGQGYSGNTIYF. CDR3 nucleotide sequence: TGTGCCAGCAGCTTAGGACAGGGATACTCTGGAAACACCATATATTTT. Filled out from reference TRBV5-5 and TRBJ1-3, the complete variable domain reads DAGVTQSPTHLIKTRGQQVTLRCSPISGHKSVSWYQQVLGQGPQFIFQYYEKEERGRGNFPDRFSARQFPNYSSELNVNALLLGDSALYLCASSLGQGYSGNTIYFGEGSWLTVV.

The chain joins TRBV28 to TRBJ2-5; D unclear. The V end was cut by 8 bases, the J end by 3 bases, with 4 bases between. The CDR3 totals 10 residues. The germline gives CDR1 MDHEN, CDR2 SYDVKM. The CDR3 bases are TGTGCCAGCTCCAAAGAGACCCAGTACTTC. Translation gives CASSKETQYF.

The sample holds a few counts of this clone. This chain uses TRBV7-8 with TRBJ2-5; 8 bases map to TRBD2. Germline-derived CDR1 and CDR2 are SGHVS and FQNEAQ. The CDR3 is made up of 14 amino acids. Losses at the gene ends were 3 bases for V and 1 base for J; bases not matched to a gene: 1. CDR3 sequence (DNA): TGTGCCAGCAGCTTCGGGACTAGCCAAGAGACCCAGTACTTC. Translation: CASSFGTSQETQYF.

This chain joins TRBV30 and TRBJ2-7; 7 positions agree with TRBD2. V was clipped by 4 bases and J by 3 bases; unmatched bases: 9. The CDR3 covers 14 residues. The V gene's germline CDR1 is GTSNPN and CDR2 SVGIG (reference sequence). CDR3: CAWMSSGPFYEQYF. The CDR3 region has the DNA TGTGCCTGGATGAGTAGCGGGCCCTTCTACGAGCAGTACTTC.

J is TRBJ2-5 and V is TRBV29-1; 9 bases map to TRBD1. From germline, CDR1 is SQVTM and CDR2 ANQGSEA. This CDR3 region has 13 residues. V lost 6 bases and J lost 5; bases outside the gene matches: 7. CDR3 residues: CSVNRGLEETQYF. The CDR3 DNA reads as TGCAGCGTCAACAGGGGGCTAGAGGAGACCCAGTACTTC.

The CDR3, as DNA: TGCGCCAGCAGCCAGAGCTCTGGGGCCAACGTCCTGACTTTC. Residues: CASSQSSGANVLTF. The gene calls are TRBV5-1 and TRBJ2-6; D not resolved. Germline CDR1 SGHRS, CDR2 YFSETQ. The CDR3 contains 14 residues. V dropped 4 bases and J dropped 0 bases, with 5 bases sitting between them.

The rearrangement joins TRBV13 to TRBJ2-7; the match to TRBD2 covers 9 bases. CDR1 and CDR2 from the germline V gene are PRHDT and FYEKMQ (reference sequence). The CDR3 length is 15 residues. V shed 0 bases, J shed 4 bases, and the junction held 4 bases outside the gene matches. The CDR3 sequence is CASSLGAGGLYEQYF. DNA for the CDR3: TGTGCCAGCAGCTTAGGGGCGGGAGGGCTGTACGAGCAGTACTTC.

A word on this clone: The junction does not match germline at one end; this may be a read error. The chain employs TRBV6-1 and TRBJ2-7; 7 bases agree with TRBD2. CDR3 length: 12 residues. Germline loops: CDR1 MNHNS, CDR2 SASEGT. CDR3 protein: CASREGLGEQYF. CDR3 bases: TGTGCCAGCAGGGAAGGACTAGGCGAGCAGTACTTC.

This clone was recorded only once. The chain has TRBV9 and TRBJ2-3; D gene uncertain. CDR1 and CDR2 from the germline V gene are SGDLS and YYNGEE. There are 16 residues in the CDR3. V lost 3 bases to trimming and J lost 3 bases, with 17 bases between them. CDR3 sequence: CASSGYTQPPTDTQYF. In DNA, the CDR3 is TGTGCCAGCAGCGGCTACACTCAGCCCCCGACAGATACGCAGTATTTT.

The chain carries TRBV29-1 and TRBJ1-2, with unresolved D. This CDR3 spans 13 amino acids. Trimming removed 5 bases from V and 8 bases from J, with 18 bases in between. The germline V gene encodes CDR1 SQVTM and CDR2 ANQGSEA. The CDR3 DNA is TGCAGCGTTACACAGCCCCCGCCCCTCGGCTACACCTTC. Translating gives CSVTQPPPLGYTF.

This chain uses TRBV11-2 with TRBJ2-7, with a weak D call TRBD1 (6 bases). The CDR3 is 13 amino acids. CDR1 and CDR2 (germline): SGHAT, FQNNGV. V was pared by 3 bases and J by 3 bases, with 9 bases between. The CDR3: CASSFGGRYEQYF. The CDR3 DNA follows: TGTGCCAGCAGCTTTGGGGGCCGCTACGAGCAGTACTTC.

The CDR3 is CASSLDWLNIQYF. DNA for the CDR3: TGTGCCAGCAGCTTGGACTGGCTAAACATTCAGTACTTC. The chain couples TRBV5-5 to TRBJ2-4, with D hard to call. The germline V gene encodes CDR1 SGHKS and CDR2 YYEKEE (reference sequence). This CDR3 is 13 amino acids long. Trimming shortened V by 0 bases and J by 6 bases, and 7 bases separated the two germline ends.

The CDR3 loop is CASSSREGDKETQYF. The CDR3 bases are TGTGCCAGTAGTAGTCGGGAGGGGGATAAAGAGACCCAGTACTTC. This chain connects TRBV19 to TRBJ2-5, with 8 bases fitting TRBD2. This CDR3 comprises 15 residues. From germline, CDR1 is LNHDA and CDR2 SQIVND (reference sequence). With 4 bases clipped from V and 3 bases from J, the junction kept 7 bases outside the gene matches.

The V and J genes are TRBV6-5 and TRBJ1-1; D remains unclear. Germline V gene sequence: CDR1 MNHEY, CDR2 SVGAGI. The CDR3 has 13 residues. Trimming cost V 7 bases and J 5 bases, with 14 bases left between them. CDR3 DNA: TGTGCCAGCATGCTAGAGGGATGGACTGAAGCTTTCTTT. Its translation: CASMLEGWTEAFF.

CDR3 loop: CASSLGIWDSSSYEQYF. The CDR3 DNA is TGTGCCAGCAGCTTAGGTATCTGGGACTCGAGCTCCTACGAGCAGTACTTC. This sequence joins TRBV11-3 and TRBJ2-7; D may be TRBD2 (6 bases). V was shortened by 1 base and J by 0 bases, with 16 bases between the two germline ends. The CDR3 totals 17 residues. Germline V gives CDR1 SGHNT, CDR2 YENEEA.

The rearrangement links TRBV2 to TRBJ2-7; 9 positions agree with TRBD2. The germline CDR1 and CDR2 sequences are SNHLY and FYNNEI. The CDR3 runs to 14 residues. With 4 bases clipped from V and 3 bases from J, the junction kept 4 bases outside the gene matches. Here the CDR3 reads CASSALAGVYEQYF. DNA of the CDR3: TGTGCCAGCAGTGCGTTAGCGGGAGTCTACGAGCAGTACTTC.

In its sample, this clone was seen once. V usage is TRBV5-4 and J usage is TRBJ1-4, with D hard to call. CDR3 length equals 14 residues. CDR1 and CDR2 (germline): SGHNT, YYREEE (reference sequence). With 3 bases removed from V and 6 bases from J, the gap between germline ends came to 12 bases. The CDR3, as DNA: TGTGCCAGCAGCTCCCAGTGGGGAGATGAAAAACTGTTTTTT. Residues: CASSSQWGDEKLFF.

This clone was observed a single time. This chain uses TRBV4-2 with TRBJ2-2; no clear D gene. V was clipped by 0 bases and J by 11 bases, with 16 bases between them. The V gene's germline CDR1 is LGHNA and CDR2 YNFKEQ. The CDR3 loop spans 15 amino acids. The CDR3 DNA reads as TGTGCCAGCAGCCAAGAACAACCATTCGCCCGAGAGCTGTTTTTT. It translates to CASSQEQPFARELFF.